One T cell receptor beta chain is described in this entry. The record originates from a study of blood T cell repertoires in COVID-19. Study information: Acute and convalescent COVID-19 specimens originated in the United States, Italy and Spain. The analysed material was cDNA or gDNA that came from T cells, B-cell-depleted T cells, or PBMCs.

As originally analysed: Using reference gene primer amplification, nucleated cell counts were estimated. TCRdb's table, derived via immunoSEQ multiplex PCR, lists solely in-frame clones and lacks some. V, J and clone size are those of that table, while D and trimming were read from the DNA. The data contain 140,000 to 150,000 clones, roughly 86% of them seen just once; the ten biggest clones take up about 2%. This TCR was recovered from a human donor in a cohort sampled during active COVID-19. The sequencing sample was made of peripheral blood.

DNA for the CDR3: TGTGCCAGCAGCTTAGAAGGGACTAGGGGGAATGAGCAGTTCTTC. Protein product: CASSLEGTRGNEQFF. The chain couples TRBV7-8 to TRBJ2-1, with 8 bases lining up with TRBD2. The V gene end was trimmed by 1 base and the J gene end by 7 bases; junction bases not matched to a gene: 6. CDR1 SGHVS and CDR2 FQNEAQ come from the germline V gene. This CDR3 contains 15 residues. Full variable domain (missing parts from reference TRBV7-8 and TRBJ2-1): GAGVSQSPRYKVAKRGQDVALRCDPISGHVSLFWYQQALGQGPEFLTYFQNEAQLDKSGLPSDRFFAERPEGSVSTLKIQRTQQEDSAVYLCASSLEGTRGNEQFFGPGTRLTVL.